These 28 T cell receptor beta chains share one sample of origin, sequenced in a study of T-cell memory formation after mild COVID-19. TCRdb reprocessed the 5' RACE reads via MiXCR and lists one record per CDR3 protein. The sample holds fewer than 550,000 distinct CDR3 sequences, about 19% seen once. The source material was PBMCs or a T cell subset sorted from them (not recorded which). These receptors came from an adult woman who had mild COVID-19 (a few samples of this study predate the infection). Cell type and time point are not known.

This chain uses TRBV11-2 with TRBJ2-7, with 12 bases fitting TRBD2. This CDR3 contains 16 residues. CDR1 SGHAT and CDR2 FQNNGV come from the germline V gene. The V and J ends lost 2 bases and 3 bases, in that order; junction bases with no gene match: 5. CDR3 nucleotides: TGTGCCAGCAGCTTATCGTGGACTAGCGGGGTCTACGAGCAGTACTTC. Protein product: CASSLSWTSGVYEQYF.

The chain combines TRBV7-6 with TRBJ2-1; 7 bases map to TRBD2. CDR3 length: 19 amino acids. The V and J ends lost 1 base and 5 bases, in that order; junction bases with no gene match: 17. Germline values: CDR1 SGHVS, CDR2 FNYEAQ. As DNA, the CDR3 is TGTGCCAGCAGCTTAGTTACCAGCGGGATTATCACGGTACACAATGAGCAGTTCTTC. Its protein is CASSLVTSGIITVHNEQFF.

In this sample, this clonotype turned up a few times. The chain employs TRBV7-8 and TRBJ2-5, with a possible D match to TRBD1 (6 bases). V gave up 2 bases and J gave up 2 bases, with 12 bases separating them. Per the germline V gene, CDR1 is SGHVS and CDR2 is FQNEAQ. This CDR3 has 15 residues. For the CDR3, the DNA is TGTGCCAGCAGCTTACCCAGGGGCATACAAGAGACCCAGTACTTC. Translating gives CASSLPRGIQETQYF.

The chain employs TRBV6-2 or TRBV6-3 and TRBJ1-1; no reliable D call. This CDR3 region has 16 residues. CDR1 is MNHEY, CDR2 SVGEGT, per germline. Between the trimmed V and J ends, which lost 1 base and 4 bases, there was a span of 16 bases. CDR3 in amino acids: CASSYYSTGSGTEAFF. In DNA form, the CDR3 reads TGTGCCAGCAGTTACTATTCGACCGGCTCAGGCACTGAAGCTTTCTTT.

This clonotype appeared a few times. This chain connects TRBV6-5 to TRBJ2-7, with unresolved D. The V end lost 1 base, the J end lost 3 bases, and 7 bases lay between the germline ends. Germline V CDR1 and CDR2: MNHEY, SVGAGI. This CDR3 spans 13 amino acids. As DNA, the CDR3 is TGTGCCAGCAGTTACTGGGGAAACTACGAGCAGTACTTC. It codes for CASSYWGNYEQYF.

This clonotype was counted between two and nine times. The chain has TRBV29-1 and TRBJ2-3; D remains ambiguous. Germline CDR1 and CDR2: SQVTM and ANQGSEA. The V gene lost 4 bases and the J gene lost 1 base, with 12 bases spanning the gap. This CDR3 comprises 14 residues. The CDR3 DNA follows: TGCAGCGTTGTTTTACCTAAGGGCACAGATACGCAGTATTTT. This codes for CSVVLPKGTDTQYF.

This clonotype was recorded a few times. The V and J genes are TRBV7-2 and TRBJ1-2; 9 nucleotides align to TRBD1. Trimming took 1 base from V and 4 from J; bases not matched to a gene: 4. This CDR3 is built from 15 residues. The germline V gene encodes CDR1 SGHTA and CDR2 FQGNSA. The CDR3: CASSLGVTGGYGYTF. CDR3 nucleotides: TGTGCCAGCAGCTTAGGAGTGACAGGGGGCTATGGCTACACCTTC. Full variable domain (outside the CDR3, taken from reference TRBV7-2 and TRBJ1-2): GAGVSQSPSNKVTEKGKDVELRCDPISGHTALYWYRQSLGQGLEFLIYFQGNSAPDKSGLPSDRFSAERTGGSVSTLTIQRTQQEDSAVYLCASSLGVTGGYGYTFGSGTRLTVV.

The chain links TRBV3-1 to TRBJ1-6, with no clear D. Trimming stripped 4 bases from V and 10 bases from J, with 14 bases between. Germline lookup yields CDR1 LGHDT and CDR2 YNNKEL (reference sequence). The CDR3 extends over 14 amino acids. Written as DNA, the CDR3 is TGTGCCAGCAGCCCTTGGACCGTGGAGTCACCCCTCCACTTT. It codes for CASSPWTVESPLHF.

Here the CDR3 reads CASSLGGTGGTYEQYF. As DNA, the CDR3 is TGTGCCAGCAGCTTAGGAGGGACAGGGGGAACCTACGAGCAGTACTTC. This chain joins TRBV7-2 and TRBJ2-7; TRBD1 aligns across 11 bases. Germline V gene sequence: CDR1 SGHTA, CDR2 FQGNSA. Unmatched junction bases numbered 4, after V lost 1 base and J lost 2 bases. The CDR3 consists of 16 residues.

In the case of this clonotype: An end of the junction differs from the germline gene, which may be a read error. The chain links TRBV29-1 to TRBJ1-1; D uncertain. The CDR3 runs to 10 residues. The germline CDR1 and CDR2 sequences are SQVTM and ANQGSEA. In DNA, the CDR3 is TGCGGCTACCGAAACAGTGAAGCTTTCTTT. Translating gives CGYRNSEAFF.

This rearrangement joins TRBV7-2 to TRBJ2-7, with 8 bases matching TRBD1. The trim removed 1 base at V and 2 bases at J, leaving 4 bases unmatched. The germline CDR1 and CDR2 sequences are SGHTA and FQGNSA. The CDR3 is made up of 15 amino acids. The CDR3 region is CASSLDWTGTYEQYF. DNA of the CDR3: TGTGCCAGCAGCTTAGACTGGACAGGGACCTACGAGCAGTACTTC.

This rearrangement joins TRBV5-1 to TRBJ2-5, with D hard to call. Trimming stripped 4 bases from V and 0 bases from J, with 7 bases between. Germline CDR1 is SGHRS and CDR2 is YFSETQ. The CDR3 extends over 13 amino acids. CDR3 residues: CASSTRYQETQYF. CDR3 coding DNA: TGCGCCAGCAGCACAAGGTACCAAGAGACCCAGTACTTC.

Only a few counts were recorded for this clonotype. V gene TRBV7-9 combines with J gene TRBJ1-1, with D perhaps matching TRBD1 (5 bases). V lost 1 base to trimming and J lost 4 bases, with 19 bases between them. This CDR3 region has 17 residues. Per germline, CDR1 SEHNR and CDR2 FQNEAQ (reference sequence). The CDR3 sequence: CASSLDQWGREATEAFF. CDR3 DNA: TGTGCCAGCAGCTTAGATCAGTGGGGCAGGGAGGCCACTGAAGCTTTCTTT.

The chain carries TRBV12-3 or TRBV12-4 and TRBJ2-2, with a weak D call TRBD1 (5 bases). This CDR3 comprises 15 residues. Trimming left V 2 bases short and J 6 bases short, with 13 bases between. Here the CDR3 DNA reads TGTGCCAGCAGTTTATCTGGGGCCTCGGCCGGGGAGCTGTTTTTT. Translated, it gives CASSLSGASAGELFF.

The DNA for the CDR3 is TGTGCCAGCAGGTTGGGGAGAACAGAAACGTATGAAAAACTGTTTTTT. The encoded protein is CASRLGRTETYEKLFF. The chain employs TRBV4-2 and TRBJ1-4; D gene ambiguous. Germline CDR1 and CDR2: LGHNA and YNFKEQ. Trimming cost V 6 bases and J 6 bases, with 20 bases left between them. The CDR3 is 16 residues long.

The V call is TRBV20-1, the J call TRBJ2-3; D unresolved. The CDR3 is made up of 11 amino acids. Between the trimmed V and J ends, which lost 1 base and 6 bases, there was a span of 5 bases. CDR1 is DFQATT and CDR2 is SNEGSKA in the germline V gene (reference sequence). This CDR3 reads CSARVRDTQYF. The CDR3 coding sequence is TGCAGTGCTAGAGTAAGGGATACGCAGTATTTT.

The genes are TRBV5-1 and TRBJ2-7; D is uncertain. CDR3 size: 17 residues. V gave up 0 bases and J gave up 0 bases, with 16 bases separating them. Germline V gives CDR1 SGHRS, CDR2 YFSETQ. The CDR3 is CASSLEQLYDYSYEQYF. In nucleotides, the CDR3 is TGCGCCAGCAGCTTGGAACAGCTATACGATTACTCCTACGAGCAGTACTTC.

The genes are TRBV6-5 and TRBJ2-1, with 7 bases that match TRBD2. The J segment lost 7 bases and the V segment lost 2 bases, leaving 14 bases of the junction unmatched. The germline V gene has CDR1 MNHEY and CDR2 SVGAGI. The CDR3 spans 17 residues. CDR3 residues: CASSYPPGGDSVNEQFF. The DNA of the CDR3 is TGTGCCAGCAGTTACCCCCCTGGGGGGGATTCGGTAAATGAGCAGTTCTTC.

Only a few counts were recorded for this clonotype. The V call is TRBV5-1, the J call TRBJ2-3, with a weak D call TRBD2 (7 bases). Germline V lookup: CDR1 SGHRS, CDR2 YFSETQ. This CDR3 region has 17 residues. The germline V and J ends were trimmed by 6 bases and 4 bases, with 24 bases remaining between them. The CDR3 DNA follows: TGCGCCAGCAAGGCGGAAAGGGGGGGTCAGGGAGCAGATACGCAGTATTTT. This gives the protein CASKAERGGQGADTQYF.

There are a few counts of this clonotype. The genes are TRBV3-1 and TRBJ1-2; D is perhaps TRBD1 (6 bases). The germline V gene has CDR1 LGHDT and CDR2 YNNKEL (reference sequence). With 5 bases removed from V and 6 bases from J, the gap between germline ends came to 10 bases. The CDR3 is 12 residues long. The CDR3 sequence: CASSSRGHGYTF. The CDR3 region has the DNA TGTGCCAGCAGCTCCCGGGGGCATGGCTACACCTTC.

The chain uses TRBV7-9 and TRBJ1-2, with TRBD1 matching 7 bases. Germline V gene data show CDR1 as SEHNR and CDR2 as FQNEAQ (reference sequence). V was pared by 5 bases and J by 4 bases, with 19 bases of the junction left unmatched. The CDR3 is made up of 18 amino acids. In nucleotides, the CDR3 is TGTGCCAGCAGCGTAGACCCCTTCAAGGGGGCAGTAGGCTATGGCTACACCTTC. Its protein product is CASSVDPFKGAVGYGYTF.

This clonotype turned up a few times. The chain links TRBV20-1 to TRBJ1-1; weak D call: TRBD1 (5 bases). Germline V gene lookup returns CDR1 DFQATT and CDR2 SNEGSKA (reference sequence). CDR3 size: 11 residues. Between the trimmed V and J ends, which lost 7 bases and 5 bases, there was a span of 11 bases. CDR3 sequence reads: CSGTRGTEAFF. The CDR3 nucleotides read TGCAGTGGGACAAGAGGTACTGAAGCTTTCTTT.

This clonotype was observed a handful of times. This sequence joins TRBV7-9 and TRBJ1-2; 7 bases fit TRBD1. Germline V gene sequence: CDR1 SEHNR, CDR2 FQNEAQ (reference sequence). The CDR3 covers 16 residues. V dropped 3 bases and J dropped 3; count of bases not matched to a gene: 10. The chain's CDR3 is CASSFIISTGDYGYTF. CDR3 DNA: TGTGCCAGCAGCTTTATAATTTCCACAGGGGACTATGGCTACACCTTC.

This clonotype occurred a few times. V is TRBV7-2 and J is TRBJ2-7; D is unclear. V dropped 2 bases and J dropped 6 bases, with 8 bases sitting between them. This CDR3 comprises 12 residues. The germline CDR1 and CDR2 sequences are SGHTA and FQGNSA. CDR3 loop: CASSLWSSEQYF. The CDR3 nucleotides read TGTGCCAGCAGCTTATGGTCTTCCGAGCAGTACTTC.

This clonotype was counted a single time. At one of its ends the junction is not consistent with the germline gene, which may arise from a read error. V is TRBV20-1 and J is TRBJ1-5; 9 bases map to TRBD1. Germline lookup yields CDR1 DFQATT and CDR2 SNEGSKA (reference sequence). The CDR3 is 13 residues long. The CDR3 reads CSARDREGQPQQF. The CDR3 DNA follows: TGCAGTGCCCGGGACAGGGAAGGACAGCCCCAGCAATTT.

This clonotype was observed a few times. Here the CDR3 DNA reads TGTGCCAGCAGCGTCGAATCGGGGGGTCCGGGGAATGAGCAGTTCTTC. It yields the protein CASSVESGGPGNEQFF. The rearrangement uses TRBV9 and TRBJ2-1; 7 bases fit TRBD2. The CDR3 has 16 residues. J lost 7 bases, V lost 2 bases, and 12 bases had no gene match. Germline V lookup: CDR1 SGDLS, CDR2 YYNGEE.

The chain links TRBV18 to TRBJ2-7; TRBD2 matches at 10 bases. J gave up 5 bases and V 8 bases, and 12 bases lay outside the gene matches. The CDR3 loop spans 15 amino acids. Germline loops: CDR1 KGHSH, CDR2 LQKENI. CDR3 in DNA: TGTGCCAGCACGGAGAAAGCGGGAGGGCCTCACGAGCAGTACTTC. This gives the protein CASTEKAGGPHEQYF.

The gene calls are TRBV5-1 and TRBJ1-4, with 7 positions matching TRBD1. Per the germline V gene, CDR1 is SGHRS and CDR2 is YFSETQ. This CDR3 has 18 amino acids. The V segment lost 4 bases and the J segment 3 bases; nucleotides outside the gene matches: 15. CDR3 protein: CASSRGRDSISPNEKLFF. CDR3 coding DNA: TGCGCCAGCAGCCGGGGGCGGGACAGCATTTCACCTAATGAAAAACTGTTTTTT.